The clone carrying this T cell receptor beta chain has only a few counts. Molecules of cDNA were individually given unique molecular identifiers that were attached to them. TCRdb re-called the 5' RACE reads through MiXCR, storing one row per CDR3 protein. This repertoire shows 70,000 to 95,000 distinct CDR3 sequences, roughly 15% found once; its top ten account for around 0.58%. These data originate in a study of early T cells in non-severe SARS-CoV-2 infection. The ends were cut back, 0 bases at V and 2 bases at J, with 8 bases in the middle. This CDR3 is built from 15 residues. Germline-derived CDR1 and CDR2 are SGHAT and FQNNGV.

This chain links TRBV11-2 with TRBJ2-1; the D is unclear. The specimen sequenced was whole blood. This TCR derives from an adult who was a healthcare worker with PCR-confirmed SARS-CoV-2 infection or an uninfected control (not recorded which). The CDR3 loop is CASSLERLAYNEQFF. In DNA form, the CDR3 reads TGTGCCAGCAGCTTAGAGAGGCTCGCCTACAATGAGCAGTTCTTC.